The 2 T cell receptor beta chains below all came from one sample that was sequenced in a study of blood T cell repertoires in COVID-19. Repertoires were generated with immunoSEQ multiplex PCR, while TCRdb's copy carries only in-frame clones and drops some. The profile shows some 130,000 clones, around four fifths of them singletons. Material: peripheral blood. These receptors all stem from a man aged 55 to 70 who had recovered from COVID-19.

This clone has only a few counts. The chain links TRBV7-2 to TRBJ1-2; the D gene is possibly TRBD1 (5 bases). The CDR3 loop spans 12 amino acids. Trimming stripped 3 bases from V and 8 bases from J, with 10 bases between. Germline V CDR1 and CDR2: SGHTA, FQGNSA. DNA for the CDR3: TGTGCCAGCAGCTTGAACAGGAAGGGCTACACCTTC. This codes for CASSLNRKGYTF.

This chain uses TRBV6-2 or TRBV6-3 with TRBJ2-2; TRBD2 aligns across 7 bases. The CDR3 is made up of 15 amino acids. Unmatched junction bases numbered 8, after V lost 5 bases and J lost 5 bases. Germline assignment: CDR1 MNHEY and CDR2 SVGEGT. In DNA, the CDR3 is TGTGCCAGCAGTAACCCGGGGGGTCGGACCGGGGAGCTGTTTTTT. Protein product: CASSNPGGRTGELFF.